This T cell receptor beta chain was identified during a study of blood T cell repertoires in COVID-19. Study-level information: There were acute and convalescent COVID-19 samples, and they came from the United States, Italy and Spain. T cells, B-cell-depleted T cells, or PBMCs provided the cDNA or gDNA that served as material.

Germline V gene sequence: CDR1 KGHDR, CDR2 SFDVKD. V lost 3 bases to trimming and J lost 1 base; unmatched junction nucleotides: 10. The CDR3 extends over 19 amino acids. Authors' analysis steps: Scientists estimated how many nucleated cells there were by amplifying reference gene primers. Libraries were prepared by immunoSEQ multiplex PCR; TCRdb keeps only in-frame clonotypes and omits some of them. V and J calls and clone size follow that table, whereas D and trimming were derived from the DNA. The table shows approximately 30,000 clones, with 80% to 90% occurring only once. The receptor comes from a woman aged 40 to 55 with active or convalescent COVID-19. The V gene is TRBV24-1, the J gene TRBJ2-6, with 8 bases that match TRBD1. Sample: peripheral blood. This CDR3 reads CATSDTGQVRSSGANVLTF. In DNA, the CDR3 is TGTGCCACCAGTGATACGGGACAGGTGAGGTCATCTGGGGCCAACGTCCTGACTTTC.